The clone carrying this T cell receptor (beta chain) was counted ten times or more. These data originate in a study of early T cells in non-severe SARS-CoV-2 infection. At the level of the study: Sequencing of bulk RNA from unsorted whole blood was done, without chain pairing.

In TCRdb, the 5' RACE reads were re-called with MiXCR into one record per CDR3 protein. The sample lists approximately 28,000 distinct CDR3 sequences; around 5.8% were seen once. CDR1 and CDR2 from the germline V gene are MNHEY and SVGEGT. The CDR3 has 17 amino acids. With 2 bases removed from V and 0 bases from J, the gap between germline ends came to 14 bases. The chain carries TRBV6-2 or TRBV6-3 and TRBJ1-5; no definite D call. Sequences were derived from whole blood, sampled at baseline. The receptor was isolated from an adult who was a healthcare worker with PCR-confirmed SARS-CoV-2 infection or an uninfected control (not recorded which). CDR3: CASSYPLGESSNQPQHF. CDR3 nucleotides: TGTGCCAGCAGTTACCCCCTCGGGGAAAGTAGCAATCAGCCCCAGCATTTT.